This TCR beta chain appears in the sequencing data of a study of CD8 T cells in ankylosing spondylitis. The CDR3 extends over 13 amino acids. Germline V gene data show CDR1 as MNHNS and CDR2 as SASEGT. V lost 1 base to trimming and J lost 5 bases, with 6 bases between them. Of note for this clonotype: The antigen remains undetermined.

Findings of the study overall: Fewer than 10 highly homologous variants made up a TCR beta motif that seemed to typify ankylosing spondylitis blood. A subset of motif variants has previously been described in the synovial fluid and blood of reactive arthritis.

TCRdb re-derived calls from the 5' RACE reads in MiXCR, one entry per CDR3 protein. The sample contains approximately 540,000 distinct CDR3 sequences, 12% of which appear only once. The receptor was derived from a male donor with ankylosing spondylitis. The sequenced sample consisted of blood, either unsorted or a sorted T cell fraction (not recorded which). The rearrangement joins TRBV6-1 to TRBJ1-5; no firm D call. The CDR3 bases are TGTGCCAGCAGTGAAGAAAGGGATCAGCCCCAGCATTTT. It yields the protein CASSEERDQPQHF.